Included here is one T cell receptor beta chain sequence, with context. Assay used: immunoSEQ multiplex PCR; TCRdb lists only in-frame clones, some missing. The table lists about 75,000 clones, approximately 97% of them singletons, with 0.18% in the top ten. The entry originates in a study of technical replicates of blood from several donors. Germline V CDR1 and CDR2: MNHNS, SASEGT. The CDR3 covers 15 residues. Trimming removed 3 bases at V and 1 base at J, with 12 bases between. The chain couples TRBV6-1 to TRBJ1-1, with D hard to call. The specimen sequenced was T cells isolated from PBMCs. The sequence derives from a human donor in good health. The CDR3 spells CASSDGDLRNTEAFF. The CDR3 DNA reads as TGTGCCAGCAGTGATGGCGACTTGCGGAACACTGAAGCTTTCTTT.